This entry lists 20 T cell receptor beta chains sequenced from one sample in a study of cytomegalovirus exposure and HLA in healthy donors. The PCR employed 60 Vbeta primers together with 13 Jbeta primers. Libraries were prepared by immunoSEQ multiplex PCR; TCRdb keeps only in-frame clonotypes and omits some of them. Of approximately 140,000 clones listed, about 78% were seen once; the top ten hold about 2.6%. The sequenced material came from PBMCs. The source of these receptors is a human donor in good health.

The chain recombines TRBV9 with TRBJ2-5; 8 nucleotides match TRBD2. The CDR3 sequence is 15 residues long. The germline V gene has CDR1 SGDLS and CDR2 YYNGEE. J lost 5 bases, V lost 0 bases, and 6 bases had no gene match. The CDR3 loop reads CASSVGAGAGETQYF. CDR3 bases: TGTGCCAGCAGCGTAGGAGCGGGGGCGGGGGAGACCCAGTACTTC.

This chain connects TRBV15 to TRBJ2-1; 8 bases match TRBD2. Germline values: CDR1 LNHNV, CDR2 YYDKDF (reference sequence). The CDR3 sequence is 17 residues long. J was trimmed by 5 bases and V by 0 bases; bases with no gene match: 9. CDR3 DNA: TGTGCCACCAGCAGAGATCTCCCGGGGGGGGGTGACAATGAGCAGTTCTTC. Translated: CATSRDLPGGGDNEQFF.

This clone was found a few times. This sequence joins TRBV28 and TRBJ1-2, with 10 positions matching TRBD1. Germline-derived CDR1 and CDR2 are MDHEN and SYDVKM. V lost 5 bases and J lost 3; bases outside the gene matches: 9. The CDR3 loop spans 16 amino acids. Written as DNA, the CDR3 is TGTGCCAGCAGTCCTCTTACGGGGACAGGGGACTATGGCTACACCTTC. It specifies CASSPLTGTGDYGYTF.

This clone is a singleton in its sample. This chain joins TRBV7-3 and TRBJ1-2, with 7 bases identical to TRBD1. V was clipped by 4 bases and J by 6 bases; unmatched bases: 11. Germline V CDR1 and CDR2: SGHTA, FQGTGA. CDR3 size: 15 residues. The CDR3 here is CASSSSTGSWDGYTF. The CDR3 bases are TGTGCCAGCAGCTCCTCGACAGGGAGTTGGGATGGCTACACCTTC.

The genes are TRBV25-1 and TRBJ2-4; D call uncertain. V was shortened by 6 bases and J by 8 bases, with 14 bases between the two germline ends. From germline, CDR1 is MGHDK and CDR2 SYGVNS. The CDR3 runs to 13 residues. This chain's CDR3 is CASSPIDADIQYF. Here the CDR3 DNA reads TGTGCCAGCAGCCCCATTGATGCAGACATTCAGTACTTC.

V usage is TRBV14 and J usage is TRBJ2-3; TRBD2 aligns across 9 bases. From germline, CDR1 is SGHDN and CDR2 FVKESK. The junction had 6 bases not matched to a gene; V was cut back by 5 bases and J by 3 bases. The CDR3 totals 15 residues. The CDR3 nucleotides are TGTGCCAGCAGCAGGCGGGGGGGAATTACAGATACGCAGTATTTT. It yields the protein CASSRRGGITDTQYF.

V is TRBV28 and J is TRBJ2-7; D not certain. The CDR3 covers 14 residues. Trimming pared 5 bases from V and 3 bases from J, leaving 14 bases between. The germline V gene encodes CDR1 MDHEN and CDR2 SYDVKM. CDR3: CASSPPVPGYEQYF. CDR3 DNA: TGTGCCAGCAGTCCCCCCGTCCCCGGCTACGAGCAGTACTTC.

This rearrangement joins TRBV11-2 to TRBJ2-3; unclear D gene. V lost 4 bases to trimming and J lost 4 bases, with 9 bases between them. This CDR3 region has 13 residues. Germline V gene data show CDR1 as SGHAT and CDR2 as FQNNGV. This CDR3 reads CASSSSGPDTQYF. The DNA for the CDR3 is TGTGCCAGCAGCTCCTCTGGGCCAGATACGCAGTATTTT.

The chain employs TRBV6-1 and TRBJ2-1, with 14 nucleotides matching TRBD2. The germline CDR1 and CDR2 sequences are MNHNS and SASEGT. J gave up 4 bases and V 5 bases, and 7 bases lay outside the gene matches. The CDR3 totals 17 residues. The chain's CDR3 is CASSKGLAGGPYNEQFF. For the CDR3, the DNA is TGTGCCAGCAGTAAAGGACTAGCGGGAGGCCCGTACAATGAGCAGTTCTTC.

This clone was picked up a small number of times. V is TRBV7-6 and J is TRBJ2-5; D not certain. This CDR3 is built from 14 residues. Germline loops: CDR1 SGHVS, CDR2 FNYEAQ. Trimming left V 2 bases short and J 2 bases short, with 9 bases between. This chain's CDR3 is CASSLSVLQETQYF. The CDR3 DNA follows: TGTGCCAGCAGCTTATCCGTACTACAAGAGACCCAGTACTTC.

The chain employs TRBV7-6 and TRBJ2-7, with 7 nucleotides matching TRBD2. The germline V gene encodes CDR1 SGHVS and CDR2 FNYEAQ. V shed 5 bases and J 0 bases; nucleotides not matched to a gene: 7. The CDR3 totals 15 residues. CDR3 in DNA: TGTGCCAGCAGCCCCACTAGCGAGAGCTCCTACGAGCAGTACTTC. It translates to CASSPTSESSYEQYF.

The count of this clone is one. The rearrangement links TRBV9 to TRBJ2-7; 11 bases line up with TRBD2. The junction had 4 bases not matched to a gene; V was cut back by 3 bases and J by 2 bases. Germline V gene sequence: CDR1 SGDLS, CDR2 YYNGEE. The CDR3 has 15 amino acids. CDR3 DNA sequence: TGTGCCAGCAGCGCCATAGCGGGAGGGCCCTACGAGCAGTACTTC. Translating gives CASSAIAGGPYEQYF.

This clone showed up just once. The chain employs TRBV28 and TRBJ1-5, with D possibly matching TRBD1 (5 bases). Germline lookup yields CDR1 MDHEN and CDR2 SYDVKM. Between the trimmed V and J ends, which lost 6 bases and 2 bases, there was a span of 23 bases. There are 18 residues in the CDR3. The CDR3 DNA reads as TGTGCCAGCAGCTCATTTCGCAGGGTAGAGGTAGGCAATCAGCCCCAGCATTTT. It yields the protein CASSSFRRVEVGNQPQHF.

The chain combines TRBV29-1 with TRBJ1-2; 9 bases match TRBD1. Germline CDR1 reads SQVTM; CDR2 reads ANQGSEA. V lost 6 bases and J lost 8; bases outside the gene matches: 7. The CDR3 runs to 12 residues. The CDR3 is CSVLTGGAGYTF. CDR3 nucleotides: TGCAGCGTCCTCACAGGGGGCGCAGGCTACACCTTC.

The rearrangement links TRBV5-6 to TRBJ1-1, with D perhaps TRBD1 (6 bases). Per germline, CDR1 SGHDT and CDR2 YYEEEE. The CDR3 is 15 residues long. Trimming pared 3 bases from V and 4 bases from J, leaving 16 bases between. CDR3 nucleotide sequence: TGTGCCAGCAGCTGGGACACAGGGTCTGGCACTGAAGCTTTCTTT. Translation gives CASSWDTGSGTEAFF.

The chain carries TRBV7-8 and TRBJ1-1; 7 nucleotides agree with TRBD1. In germline, CDR1 is SGHVS, CDR2 FQNEAQ. V shed 5 bases, J shed 1 base, and the junction held 10 bases outside the gene matches. This CDR3 comprises 16 residues. The CDR3 loop is CASSTLTGLRNTEAFF. The CDR3 DNA follows: TGTGCCAGCAGCACATTGACAGGGCTCCGGAACACTGAAGCTTTCTTT.

The gene calls are TRBV19 and TRBJ2-3, with TRBD1 as a possible D gene (5 bases). The V gene lost 3 bases and the J gene lost 1 base, with 14 bases spanning the gap. The length of the CDR3 is 16 residues. The germline V gene has CDR1 LNHDA and CDR2 SQIVND (reference sequence). The CDR3 nucleotides read TGTGCCAGTAGTATTGAAGGACAAGGAGGCACAGATACGCAGTATTTT. It is translated as CASSIEGQGGTDTQYF. The full variable domain, completed using reference TRBV19 and TRBJ2-3, is DGGITQSPKYLFRKEGQNVTLSCEQNLNHDAMYWYRQDPGQGLRLIYYSQIVNDFQKGDIAEGYSVSREKKESFPLTVTSAQKNPTAFYLCASSIEGQGGTDTQYFGPGTRLTVL.

Only a few counts were recorded for this clone. CDR3 sequence: CASSVGLSGGPHWDTQYF. The CDR3 coding sequence is TGTGCCAGCAGCGTAGGTTTGAGCGGGGGCCCCCATTGGGATACGCAGTATTTT. This chain joins TRBV9 and TRBJ2-3; the match to TRBD2 covers 8 bases. Germline CDR1 is SGDLS and CDR2 is YYNGEE. V lost 0 bases to trimming and J lost 6 bases; unmatched junction nucleotides: 15. CDR3 length equals 18 residues.

J is TRBJ2-7 and V is TRBV2; D is ambiguous. CDR1 and CDR2 (germline): SNHLY, FYNNEI. Trimming removed 0 bases at V and 6 bases at J, with 6 bases between. This CDR3 has 12 residues. The chain's CDR3 is CASSEALSEQYF. As DNA, the CDR3 is TGTGCCAGCAGTGAAGCGCTTAGCGAGCAGTACTTC.

The CDR3 is CASSSGQGGSYEQYF. CDR3 in DNA: TGTGCCAGCAGTTCGGGACAGGGGGGCTCCTACGAGCAGTACTTC. This rearrangement joins TRBV28 to TRBJ2-7; TRBD1 aligns across 11 bases. Germline lookup yields CDR1 MDHEN and CDR2 SYDVKM. This CDR3 has 15 amino acids. V dropped 4 bases and J dropped 0; count of bases not matched to a gene: 2.